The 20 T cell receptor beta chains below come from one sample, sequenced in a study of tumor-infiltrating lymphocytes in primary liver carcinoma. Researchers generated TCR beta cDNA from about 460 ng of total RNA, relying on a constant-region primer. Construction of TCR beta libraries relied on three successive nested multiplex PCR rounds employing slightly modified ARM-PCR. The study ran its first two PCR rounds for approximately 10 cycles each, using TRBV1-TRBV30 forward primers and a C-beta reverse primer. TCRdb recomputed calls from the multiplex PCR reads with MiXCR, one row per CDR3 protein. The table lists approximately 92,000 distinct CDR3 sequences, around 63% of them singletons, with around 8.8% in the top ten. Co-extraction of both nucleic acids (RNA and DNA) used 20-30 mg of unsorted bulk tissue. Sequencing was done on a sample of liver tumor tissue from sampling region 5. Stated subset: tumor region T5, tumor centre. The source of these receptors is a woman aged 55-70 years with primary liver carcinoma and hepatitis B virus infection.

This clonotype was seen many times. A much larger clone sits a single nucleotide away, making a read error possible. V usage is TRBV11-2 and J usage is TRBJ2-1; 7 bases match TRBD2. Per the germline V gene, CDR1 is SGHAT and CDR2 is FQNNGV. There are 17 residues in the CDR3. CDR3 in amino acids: CASSFLGASGGYNEQLF. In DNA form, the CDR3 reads TGTGCCAGCAGCTTCCTTGGGGCTAGCGGAGGATACAATGAGCAGCTCTTC.

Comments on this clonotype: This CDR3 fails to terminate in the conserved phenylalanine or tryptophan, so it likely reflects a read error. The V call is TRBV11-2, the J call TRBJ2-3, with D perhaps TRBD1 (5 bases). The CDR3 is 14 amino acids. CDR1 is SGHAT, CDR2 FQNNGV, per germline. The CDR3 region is CANSMGLPTDTQYS. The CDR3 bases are TGCGCCAACAGCATGGGGCTTCCCACAGATACGCAGTATTCT.

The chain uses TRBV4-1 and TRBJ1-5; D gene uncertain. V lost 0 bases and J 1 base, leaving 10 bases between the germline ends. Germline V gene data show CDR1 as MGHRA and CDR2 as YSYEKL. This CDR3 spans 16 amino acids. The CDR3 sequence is CASSQDCIRSNQPQHF. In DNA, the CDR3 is TGCGCCAGCAGCCAAGATTGCATACGCAGCAATCAGCCCCAGCATTTT.

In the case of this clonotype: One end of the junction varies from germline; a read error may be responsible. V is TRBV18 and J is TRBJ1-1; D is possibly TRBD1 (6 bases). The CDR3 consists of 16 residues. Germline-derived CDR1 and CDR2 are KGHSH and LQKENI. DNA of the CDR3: TGTGCCAGGTCACCACCTCGTAGGACAGCGAACACTGAAGCTTTCTTT. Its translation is CARSPPRRTANTEAFF.

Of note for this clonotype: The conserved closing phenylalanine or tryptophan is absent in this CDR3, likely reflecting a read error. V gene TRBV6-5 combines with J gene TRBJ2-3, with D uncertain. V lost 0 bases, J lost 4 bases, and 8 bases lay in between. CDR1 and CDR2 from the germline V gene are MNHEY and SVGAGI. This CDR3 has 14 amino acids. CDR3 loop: CASSYSVSADTQYL. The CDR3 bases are TGTGCCAGCAGTTACTCGGTCAGCGCAGATACGCAGTATTTG.

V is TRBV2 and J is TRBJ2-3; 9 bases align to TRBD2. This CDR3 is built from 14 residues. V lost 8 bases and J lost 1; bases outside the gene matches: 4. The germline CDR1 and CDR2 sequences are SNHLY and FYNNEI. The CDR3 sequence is CASQAGGGTDTQYF. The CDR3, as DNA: TGTGCCAGCCAAGCGGGAGGTGGCACAGATACGCAGTATTTT.

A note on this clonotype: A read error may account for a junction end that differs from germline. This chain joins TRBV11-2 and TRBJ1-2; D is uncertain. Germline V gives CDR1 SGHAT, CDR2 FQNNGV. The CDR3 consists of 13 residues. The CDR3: CASSPAHNYGHTF. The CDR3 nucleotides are TGTGCCAGCAGCCCGGCCCATAACTATGGCCACACATTC.

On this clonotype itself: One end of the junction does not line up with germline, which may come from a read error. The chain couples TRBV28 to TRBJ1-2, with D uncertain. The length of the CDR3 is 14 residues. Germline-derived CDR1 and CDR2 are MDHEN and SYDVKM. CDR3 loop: CASCLLNKNYGYIF. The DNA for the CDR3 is TGTGCCAGCTGTTTACTCAACAAGAACTATGGCTACATCTTC.

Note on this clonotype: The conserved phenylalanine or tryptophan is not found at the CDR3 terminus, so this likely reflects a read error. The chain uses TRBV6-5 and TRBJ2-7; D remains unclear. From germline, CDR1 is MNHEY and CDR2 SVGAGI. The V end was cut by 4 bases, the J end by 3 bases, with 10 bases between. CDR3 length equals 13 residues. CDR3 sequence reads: CASSSSLIYEQYI. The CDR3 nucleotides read TGTGCCAGCAGTTCCTCACTTATCTACGAGCAGTACATC.

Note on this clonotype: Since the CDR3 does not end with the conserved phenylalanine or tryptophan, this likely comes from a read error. CDR3: CASSLYRGTAEQYL. DNA of the CDR3: TGTGCCAGCAGTTTATACCGGGGAACGGCCGAGCAGTACTTA. The J gene is TRBJ2-7, the V gene TRBV28; maybe TRBD2 (5 bases). The CDR3 consists of 14 residues. V was clipped by 1 base and J by 6 bases, with 13 bases between them. Germline CDR1 and CDR2: MDHEN and SYDVKM.

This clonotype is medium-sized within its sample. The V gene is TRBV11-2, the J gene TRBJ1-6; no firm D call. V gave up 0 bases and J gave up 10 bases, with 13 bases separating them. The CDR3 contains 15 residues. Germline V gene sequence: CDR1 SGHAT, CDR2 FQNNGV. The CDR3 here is CASSLEVAAISPLHF. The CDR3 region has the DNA TGTGCCAGCAGCTTAGAAGTGGCAGCTATCTCACCCCTCCACTTT.

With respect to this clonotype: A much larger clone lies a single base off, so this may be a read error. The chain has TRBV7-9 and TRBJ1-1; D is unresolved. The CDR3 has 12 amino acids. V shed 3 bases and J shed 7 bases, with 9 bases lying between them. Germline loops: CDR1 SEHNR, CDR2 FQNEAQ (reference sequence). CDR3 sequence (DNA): TGTGCCAGCAGCTTCCTGGACGGTGAAGCTTTCTTT. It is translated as CASSFLDGEAFF.

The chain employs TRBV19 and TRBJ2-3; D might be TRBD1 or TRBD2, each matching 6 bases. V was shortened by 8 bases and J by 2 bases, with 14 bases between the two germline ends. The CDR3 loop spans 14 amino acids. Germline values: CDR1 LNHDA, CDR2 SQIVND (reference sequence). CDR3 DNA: TGTGCCAGTCGAGGGGGGTACGTCACAGATACGCAGTATTTT. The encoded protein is CASRGGYVTDTQYF.

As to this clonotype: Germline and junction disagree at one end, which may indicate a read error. DNA of the CDR3: TGTGCCAGTAGTATGAGGAATAGCGATCAGCCCCAGCATTTT. Protein sequence: CASSMRNSDQPQHF. The V call is TRBV19, the J call TRBJ1-5, with D hard to call. This CDR3 contains 14 residues. Germline lookup yields CDR1 LNHDA and CDR2 SQIVND (reference sequence).

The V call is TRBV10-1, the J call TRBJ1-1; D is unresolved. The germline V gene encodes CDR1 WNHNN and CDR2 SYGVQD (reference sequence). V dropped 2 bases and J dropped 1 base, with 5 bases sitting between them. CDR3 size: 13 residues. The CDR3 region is CASSELRNTEAFF. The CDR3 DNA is TGCGCCAGCAGTGAGCTTCGGAACACTGAAGCTTTCTTT.

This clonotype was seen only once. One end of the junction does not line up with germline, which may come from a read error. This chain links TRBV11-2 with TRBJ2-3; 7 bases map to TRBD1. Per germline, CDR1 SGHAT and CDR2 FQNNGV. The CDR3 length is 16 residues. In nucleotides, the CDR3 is TGTGCCGGCAGCTTAGACAGGGTCTATGGCACAGGTACGCAGTATTTT. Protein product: CAGSLDRVYGTGTQYF. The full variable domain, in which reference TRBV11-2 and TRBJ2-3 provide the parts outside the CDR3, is EAGVAQSPRYKIIEKRQSVAFWCNPISGHATLYWYQQILGQGPKLLIQFQNNGVVDDSQLPKDRFSAERLKGVDSTLKIQPAKLEDSAVYLCAGSLDRVYGTGTQYFGPGTRLTVL.

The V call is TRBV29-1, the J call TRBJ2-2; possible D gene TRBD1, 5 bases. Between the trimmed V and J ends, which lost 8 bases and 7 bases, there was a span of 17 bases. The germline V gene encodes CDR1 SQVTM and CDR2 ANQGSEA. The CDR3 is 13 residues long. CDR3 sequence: CSIVGHSGGELFF. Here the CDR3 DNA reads TGCAGCATCGTGGGGCACTCGGGCGGGGAGCTGTTTTTT.

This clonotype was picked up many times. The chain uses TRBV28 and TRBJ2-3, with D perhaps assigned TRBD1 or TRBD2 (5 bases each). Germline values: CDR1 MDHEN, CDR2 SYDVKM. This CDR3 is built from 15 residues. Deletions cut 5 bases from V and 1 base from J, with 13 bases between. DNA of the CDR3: TGTGCCAGCAGTGAACGGGAAGGGGGCACAGATACGCAGTATTTT. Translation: CASSEREGGTDTQYF.

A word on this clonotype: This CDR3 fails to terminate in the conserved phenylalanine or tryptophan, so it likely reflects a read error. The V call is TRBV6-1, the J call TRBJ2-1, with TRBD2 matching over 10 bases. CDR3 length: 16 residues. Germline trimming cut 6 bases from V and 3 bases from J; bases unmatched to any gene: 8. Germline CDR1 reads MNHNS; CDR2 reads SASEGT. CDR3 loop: CASRGQGLADYNEQFL. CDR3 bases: TGTGCCAGCAGAGGCCAAGGACTAGCGGACTACAATGAGCAGTTCCTC.

This CDR3 reads CASRLSGSGNEQFF. CDR3 nucleotides: TGTGCCAGCAGACTTAGCGGGAGTGGCAATGAGCAGTTCTTC. The chain uses TRBV7-2 and TRBJ2-1; 9 bases match TRBD2. There are 14 residues in the CDR3. V trimming: 6 bases; J trimming: 6 bases; junction bases outside the gene matches: 6. Germline values: CDR1 SGHTA, CDR2 FQGNSA.